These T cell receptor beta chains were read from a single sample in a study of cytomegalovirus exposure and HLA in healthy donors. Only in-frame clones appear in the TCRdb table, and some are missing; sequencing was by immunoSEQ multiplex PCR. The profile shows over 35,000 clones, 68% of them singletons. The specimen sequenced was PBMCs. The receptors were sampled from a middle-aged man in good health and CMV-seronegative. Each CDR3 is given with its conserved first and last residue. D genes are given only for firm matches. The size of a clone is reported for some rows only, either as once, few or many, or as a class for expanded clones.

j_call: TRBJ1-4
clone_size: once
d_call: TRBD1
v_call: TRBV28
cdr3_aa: CASSSGGEGEKLFF
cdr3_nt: TGTGCCAGCAGTTCAGGGGGCGAGGGTGAAAAACTGTTTTTT

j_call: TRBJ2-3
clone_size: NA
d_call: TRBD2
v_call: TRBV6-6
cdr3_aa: CASSLARGGTDTQYF
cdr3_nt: TGTGCCAGCAGTTTAGCGCGGGGAGGGACAGATACGCAGTATTTT

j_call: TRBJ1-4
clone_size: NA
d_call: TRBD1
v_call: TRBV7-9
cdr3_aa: CASSPGGGGEKLFF
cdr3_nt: TGTGCCAGCTCCCCAGGAGGGGGCGGCGAAAAACTGTTTTTT

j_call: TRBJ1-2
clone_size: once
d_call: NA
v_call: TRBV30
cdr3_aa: CAWSVGHSYGYTF
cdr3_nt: TGTGCCTGGAGTGTGGGGCATTCCTATGGCTACACCTTC

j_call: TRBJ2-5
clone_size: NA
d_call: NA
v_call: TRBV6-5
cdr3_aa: CASSNIQGSQETQYF
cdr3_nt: TGTGCCAGCAGTAACATCCAGGGTTCCCAAGAGACCCAGTACTTC

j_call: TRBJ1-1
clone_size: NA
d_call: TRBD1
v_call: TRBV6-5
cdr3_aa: CASSLDRQRTEAFF
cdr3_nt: TGTGCCAGCAGCCTGGACAGGCAAAGGACTGAAGCTTTCTTT

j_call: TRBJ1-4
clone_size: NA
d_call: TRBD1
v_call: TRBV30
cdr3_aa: CAWSRGTDSEKLFF
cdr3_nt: TGTGCCTGGAGTAGAGGGACAGATAGCGAAAAACTGTTTTTT

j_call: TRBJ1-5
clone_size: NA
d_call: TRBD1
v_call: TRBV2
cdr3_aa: CASRGGGANPQHF
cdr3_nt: TGTGCCAGCCGAGGAGGGGGCGCAAACCCCCAGCATTTT

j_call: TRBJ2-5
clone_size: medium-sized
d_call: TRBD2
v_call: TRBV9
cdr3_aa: CASSAGLAWKETQYF
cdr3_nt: TGTGCCAGCAGCGCAGGACTAGCGTGGAAAGAGACCCAGTACTTC

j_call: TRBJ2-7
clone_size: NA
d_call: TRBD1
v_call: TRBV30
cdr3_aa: CAWTVPGQEAYEQYF
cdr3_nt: TGTGCCTGGACCGTACCGGGACAGGAAGCCTACGAGCAGTACTTC

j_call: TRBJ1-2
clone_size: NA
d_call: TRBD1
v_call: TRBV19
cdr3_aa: CASSIGGTVGYTF
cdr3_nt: TGTGCCAGTAGTATCGGAGGGACAGTTGGCTACACCTTC

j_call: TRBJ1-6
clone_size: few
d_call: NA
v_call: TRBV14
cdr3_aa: CASSQVQGVSPLHF
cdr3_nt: TGTGCCAGCAGCCAAGTACAGGGTGTTTCACCCCTCCACTTT

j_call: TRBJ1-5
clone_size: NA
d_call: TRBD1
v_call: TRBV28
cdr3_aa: CASSPGTGYYQPQHF
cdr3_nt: TGTGCCAGCAGCCCCGGGACAGGGTATTATCAGCCCCAGCATTTT

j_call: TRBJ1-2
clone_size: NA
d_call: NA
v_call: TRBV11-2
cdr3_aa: CASSPNSGGQGGGYTF
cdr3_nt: TGTGCCAGCAGCCCCAACTCGGGAGGCCAAGGGGGAGGCTACACCTTC

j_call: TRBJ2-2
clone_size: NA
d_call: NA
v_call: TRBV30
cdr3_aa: CAWSAKTGRGTGELFF
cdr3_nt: TGTGCCTGGAGTGCCAAGACAGGAAGAGGGACCGGGGAGCTGTTTTTT

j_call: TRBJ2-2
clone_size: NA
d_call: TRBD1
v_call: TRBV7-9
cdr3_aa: CASSFGTVGELFF
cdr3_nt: TGTGCCAGCAGCTTCGGGACAGTCGGGGAGCTGTTTTTT

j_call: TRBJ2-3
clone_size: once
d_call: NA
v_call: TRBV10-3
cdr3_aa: CAISETTPSTDTQYF
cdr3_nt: TGTGCCATCAGTGAGACTACTCCCAGCACAGATACGCAGTATTTT

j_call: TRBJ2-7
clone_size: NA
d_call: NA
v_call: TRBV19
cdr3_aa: CASSTSGISYEQYF
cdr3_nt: TGTGCCAGTAGCACCTCCGGGATCTCCTACGAGCAGTACTTC